This TCR beta chain comes out of a study of shared clonotypes between healthy human individuals. Study findings and constraints: Between a handful of donors, naive CD4 clonotypes were shared at a level of about 5.3%.

The authors distributed each subset's genomic DNA evenly over several immunoSEQ plates. Libraries were prepared by immunoSEQ multiplex PCR; TCRdb keeps only in-frame clonotypes and omits some of them. The sample holds about 710,000 clones; roughly 72% are singletons and the top ten take more than 1.5%. As for this clone: Its antigen remains unidentified.

V lost 4 bases and J 9 bases, leaving 14 bases between the germline ends. The CDR3 has 14 amino acids. Germline assignment: CDR1 SGHDT and CDR2 YYEEEE. The sequenced sample consisted of memory CD4+ T cells sorted from blood. Subset meaning: CD45RA-negative fraction. The V and J genes are TRBV5-6 and TRBJ1-6; unclear D gene. The clonotype comes from a woman aged 30 to 39 in good health. CDR3 coding DNA: TGTGCCAGCAGCGCTAGGGATAGGCGTTCACCCCTCCACTTT. This gives the protein CASSARDRRSPLHF.